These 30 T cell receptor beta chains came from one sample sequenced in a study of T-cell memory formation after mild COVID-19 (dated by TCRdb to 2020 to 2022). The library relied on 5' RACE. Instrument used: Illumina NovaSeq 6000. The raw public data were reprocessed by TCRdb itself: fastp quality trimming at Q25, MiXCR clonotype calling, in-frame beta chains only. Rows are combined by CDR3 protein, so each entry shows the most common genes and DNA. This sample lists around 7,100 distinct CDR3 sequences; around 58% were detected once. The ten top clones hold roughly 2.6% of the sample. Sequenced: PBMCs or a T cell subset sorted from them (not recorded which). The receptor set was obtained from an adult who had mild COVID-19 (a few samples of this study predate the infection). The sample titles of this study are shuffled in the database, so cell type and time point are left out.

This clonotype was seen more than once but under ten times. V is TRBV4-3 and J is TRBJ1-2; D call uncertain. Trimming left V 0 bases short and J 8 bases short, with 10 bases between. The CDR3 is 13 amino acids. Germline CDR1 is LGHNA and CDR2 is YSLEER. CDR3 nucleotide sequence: TGCGCCAGCAGCCAAGATCGGGGAAGAGGCTACACCTTC. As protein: CASSQDRGRGYTF.

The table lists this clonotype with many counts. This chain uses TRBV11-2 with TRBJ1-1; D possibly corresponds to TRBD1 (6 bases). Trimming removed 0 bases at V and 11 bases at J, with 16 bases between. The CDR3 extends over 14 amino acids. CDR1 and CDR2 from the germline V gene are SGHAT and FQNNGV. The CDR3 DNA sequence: TGTGCCAGCAGCTTAGATCCGGGACAAGACGCGGCTTTCTTT. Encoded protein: CASSLDPGQDAAFF.

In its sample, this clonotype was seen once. The CDR3 here is CASSFGLAGNQETQYF. Written as DNA, the CDR3 is TGTGCCAGCAGCTTTGGACTAGCGGGAAATCAAGAGACCCAGTACTTC. V usage is TRBV28 and J usage is TRBJ2-5; 12 bases align to TRBD2. V trimming: 6 bases; J trimming: 2 bases; junction bases outside the gene matches: 7. Germline V lookup: CDR1 MDHEN, CDR2 SYDVKM. This CDR3 has 16 residues. Drawing the rest from reference TRBV28 and TRBJ2-5, the complete variable domain is DVKVTQSSRYLVKRTGEKVFLECVQDMDHENMFWYRQDPGLGLRLIYFSYDVKMKEKGDIPEGYSVSREKKERFSLILESASTNQTSMYLCASSFGLAGNQETQYFGPGTRLLVL.

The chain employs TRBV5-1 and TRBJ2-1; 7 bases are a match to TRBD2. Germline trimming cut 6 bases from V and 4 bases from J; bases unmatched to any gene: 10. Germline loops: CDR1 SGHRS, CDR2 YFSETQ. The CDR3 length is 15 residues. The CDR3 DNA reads TGCGCCAGCAAAGGAGGGGAGGGGATATACAATGAGCAGTTCTTC. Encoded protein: CASKGGEGIYNEQFF.

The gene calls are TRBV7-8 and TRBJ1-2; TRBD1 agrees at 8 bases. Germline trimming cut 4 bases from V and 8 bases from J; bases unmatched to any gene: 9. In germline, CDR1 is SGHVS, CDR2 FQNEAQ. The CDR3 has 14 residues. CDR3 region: CASSSGQGVDGYTF. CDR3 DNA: TGTGCCAGCAGCTCCGGACAGGGAGTGGACGGCTACACCTTC. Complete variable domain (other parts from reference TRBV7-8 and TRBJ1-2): GAGVSQSPRYKVAKRGQDVALRCDPISGHVSLFWYQQALGQGPEFLTYFQNEAQLDKSGLPSDRFFAERPEGSVSTLKIQRTQQEDSAVYLCASSSGQGVDGYTFGSGTRLTVV.

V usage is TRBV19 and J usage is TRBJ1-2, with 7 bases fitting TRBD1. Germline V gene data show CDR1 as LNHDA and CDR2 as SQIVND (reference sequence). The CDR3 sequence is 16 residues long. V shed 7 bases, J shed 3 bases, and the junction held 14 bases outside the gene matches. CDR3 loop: CASTSYRDRIHYGYTF. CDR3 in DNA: TGTGCCAGTACCTCTTACCGGGACAGAATACACTATGGCTACACCTTC.

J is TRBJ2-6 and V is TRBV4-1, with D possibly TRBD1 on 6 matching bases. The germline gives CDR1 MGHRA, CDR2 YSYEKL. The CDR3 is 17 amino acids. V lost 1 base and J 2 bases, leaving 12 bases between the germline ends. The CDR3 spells CASSQGQGSPGANVLTF. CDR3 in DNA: TGCGCCAGCAGCCAAGGGCAGGGGTCACCTGGGGCCAACGTCCTGACTTTC.

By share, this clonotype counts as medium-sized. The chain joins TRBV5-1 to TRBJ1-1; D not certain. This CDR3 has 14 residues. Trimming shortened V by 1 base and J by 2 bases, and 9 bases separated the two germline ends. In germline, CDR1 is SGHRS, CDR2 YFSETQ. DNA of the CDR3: TGCGCCAGCAGCTTGCGCCCGGGTAACACTGAAGCTTTCTTT. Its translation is CASSLRPGNTEAFF.

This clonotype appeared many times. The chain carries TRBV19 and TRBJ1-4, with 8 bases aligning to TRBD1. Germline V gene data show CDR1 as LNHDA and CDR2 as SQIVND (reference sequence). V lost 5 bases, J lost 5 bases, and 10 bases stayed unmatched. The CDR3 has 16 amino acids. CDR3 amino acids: CASSRRAGTGNEKLFF. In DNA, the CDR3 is TGTGCCAGTAGTCGACGCGCCGGGACAGGAAATGAAAAACTGTTTTTT.

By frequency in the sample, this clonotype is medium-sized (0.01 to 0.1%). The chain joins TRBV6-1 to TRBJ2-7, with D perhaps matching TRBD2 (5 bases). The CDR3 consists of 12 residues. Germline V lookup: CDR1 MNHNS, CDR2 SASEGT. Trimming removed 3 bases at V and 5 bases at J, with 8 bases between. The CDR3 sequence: CASSDPGNEQYF. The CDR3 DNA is TGTGCCAGCAGTGATCCGGGGAACGAGCAGTACTTC.

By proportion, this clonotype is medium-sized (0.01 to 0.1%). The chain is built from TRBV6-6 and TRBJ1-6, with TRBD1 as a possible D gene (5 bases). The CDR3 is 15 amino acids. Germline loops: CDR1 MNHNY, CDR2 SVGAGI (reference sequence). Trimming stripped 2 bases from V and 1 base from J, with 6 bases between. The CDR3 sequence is CASSYRGSYNSPLHF. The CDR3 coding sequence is TGTGCCAGCAGTTACAGGGGTTCCTATAATTCACCCCTCCACTTT.

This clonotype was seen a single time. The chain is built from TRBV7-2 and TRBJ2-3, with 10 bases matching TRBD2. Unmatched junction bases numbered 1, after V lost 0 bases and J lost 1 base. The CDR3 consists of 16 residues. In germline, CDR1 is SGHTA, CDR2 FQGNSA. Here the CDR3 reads CASSLAGTSGTDTQYF. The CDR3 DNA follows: TGTGCCAGCAGCTTAGCAGGGACTAGCGGCACAGATACGCAGTATTTT.

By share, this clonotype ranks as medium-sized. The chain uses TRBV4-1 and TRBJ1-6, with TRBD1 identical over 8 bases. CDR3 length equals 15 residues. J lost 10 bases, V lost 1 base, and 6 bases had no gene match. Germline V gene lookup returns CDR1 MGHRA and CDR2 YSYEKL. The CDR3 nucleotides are TGCGCCAGCAGCCAAGTTAGGACAGGGTTCTCACCCCTCCACTTT. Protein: CASSQVRTGFSPLHF.

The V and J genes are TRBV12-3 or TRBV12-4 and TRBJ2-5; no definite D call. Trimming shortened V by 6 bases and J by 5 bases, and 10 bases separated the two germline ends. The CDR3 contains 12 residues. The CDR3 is CASSPPWETQYF. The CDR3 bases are TGTGCCAGCAGCCCGCCGTGGGAGACCCAGTACTTC.

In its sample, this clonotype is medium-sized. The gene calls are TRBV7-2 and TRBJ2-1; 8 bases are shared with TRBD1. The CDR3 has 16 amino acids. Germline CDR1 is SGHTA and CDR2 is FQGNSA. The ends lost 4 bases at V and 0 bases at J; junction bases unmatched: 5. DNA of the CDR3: TGTGCCAGCAGCTCCAGGGGGCCGAGCTCCTACAATGAGCAGTTCTTC. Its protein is CASSSRGPSSYNEQFF.

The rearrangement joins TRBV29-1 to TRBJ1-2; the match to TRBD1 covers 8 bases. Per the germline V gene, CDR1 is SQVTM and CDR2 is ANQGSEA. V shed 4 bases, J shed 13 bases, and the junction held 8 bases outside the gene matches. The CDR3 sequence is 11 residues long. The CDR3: CSVVDDRGSTF. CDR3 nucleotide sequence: TGCAGCGTTGTGGATGACAGGGGTTCCACCTTC.

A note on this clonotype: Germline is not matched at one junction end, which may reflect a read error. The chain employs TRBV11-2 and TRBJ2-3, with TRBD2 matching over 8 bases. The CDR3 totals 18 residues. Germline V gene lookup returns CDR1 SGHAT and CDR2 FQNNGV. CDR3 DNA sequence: TGTGCCAGCAGCTTAGATTCTGTCGGGGGGGCTGTCCATGAGACCCAGTACTTT. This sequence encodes CASSLDSVGGAVHETQYF.

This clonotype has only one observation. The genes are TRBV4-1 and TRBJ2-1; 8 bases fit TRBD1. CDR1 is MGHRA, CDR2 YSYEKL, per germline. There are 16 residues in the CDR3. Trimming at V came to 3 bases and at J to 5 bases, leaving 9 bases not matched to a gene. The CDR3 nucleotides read TGCGCCAGCAGCCACATGGACAGGGTCATCGACAATGAGCAGTTCTTC. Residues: CASSHMDRVIDNEQFF.

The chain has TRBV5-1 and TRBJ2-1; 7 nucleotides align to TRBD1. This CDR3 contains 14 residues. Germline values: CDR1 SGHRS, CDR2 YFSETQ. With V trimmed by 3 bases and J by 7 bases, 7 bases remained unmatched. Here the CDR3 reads CASSSYRGKNEQFF. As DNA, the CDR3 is TGCGCCAGCAGCTCCTACAGGGGTAAGAATGAGCAGTTCTTC.

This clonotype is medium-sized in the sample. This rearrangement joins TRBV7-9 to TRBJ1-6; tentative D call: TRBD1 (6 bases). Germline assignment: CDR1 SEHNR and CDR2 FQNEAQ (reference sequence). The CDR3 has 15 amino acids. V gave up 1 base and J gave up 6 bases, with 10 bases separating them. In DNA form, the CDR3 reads TGTGCCAGCAGCTTAGGGGGGGGCAGTAATTCACCCCTCCACTTT. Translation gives CASSLGGGSNSPLHF. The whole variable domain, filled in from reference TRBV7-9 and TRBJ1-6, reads DTGVSQNPRHKITKRGQNVTFRCDPISEHNRLYWYRQTLGQGPEFLTYFQNEAQLEKSRLLSDRFSAERPKGSFSTLEIQRTEQGDSAMYLCASSLGGGSNSPLHFGNGTRLTVT.

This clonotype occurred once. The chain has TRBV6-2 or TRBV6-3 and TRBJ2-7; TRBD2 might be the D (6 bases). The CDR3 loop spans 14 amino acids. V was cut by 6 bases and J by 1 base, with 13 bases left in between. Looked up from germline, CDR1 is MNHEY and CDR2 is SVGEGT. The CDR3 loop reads CASSGTGMSYEQYF. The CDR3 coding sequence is TGTGCCAGCAGCGGGACTGGGATGTCCTACGAGCAGTACTTC.

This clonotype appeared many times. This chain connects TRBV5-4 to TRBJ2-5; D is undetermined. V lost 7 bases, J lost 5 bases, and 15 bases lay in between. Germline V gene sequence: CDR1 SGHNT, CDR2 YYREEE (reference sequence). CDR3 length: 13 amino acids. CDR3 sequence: CASARPPEETQYF. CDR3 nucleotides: TGTGCCAGCGCGAGGCCCCCCGAGGAGACCCAGTACTTC.

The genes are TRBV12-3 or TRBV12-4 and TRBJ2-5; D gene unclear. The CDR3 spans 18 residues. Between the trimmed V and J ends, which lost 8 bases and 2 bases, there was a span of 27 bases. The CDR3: CASSVSVVPRAIQETQYF. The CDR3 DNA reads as TGTGCCAGCTCAGTTTCGGTAGTTCCGAGAGCTATACAAGAGACCCAGTACTTC.

The chain's CDR3 is CASTRQVDQPQHF. The CDR3 DNA reads as TGTGCCAGCACCCGACAAGTAGATCAGCCCCAGCATTTT. The chain recombines TRBV6-2 or TRBV6-3 with TRBJ1-5, with D hard to call. The CDR3 sequence is 13 residues long. Germline V gene data show CDR1 as MNHEY and CDR2 as SVGEGT. With 7 bases removed from V and 5 bases from J, the gap between germline ends came to 12 bases.

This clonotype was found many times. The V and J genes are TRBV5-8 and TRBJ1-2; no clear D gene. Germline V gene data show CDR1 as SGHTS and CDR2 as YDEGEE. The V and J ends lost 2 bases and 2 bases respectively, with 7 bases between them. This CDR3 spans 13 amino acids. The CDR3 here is CASSFEGNYGYTF. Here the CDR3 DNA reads TGTGCCAGCAGCTTTGAAGGGAACTATGGCTACACCTTC.

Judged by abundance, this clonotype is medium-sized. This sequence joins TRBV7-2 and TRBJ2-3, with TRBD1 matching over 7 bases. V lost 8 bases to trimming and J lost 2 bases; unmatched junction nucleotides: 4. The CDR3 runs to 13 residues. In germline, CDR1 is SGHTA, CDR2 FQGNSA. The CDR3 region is CASGRGFTDTQYF. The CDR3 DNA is TGTGCCAGCGGCAGGGGGTTCACAGATACGCAGTATTTT.

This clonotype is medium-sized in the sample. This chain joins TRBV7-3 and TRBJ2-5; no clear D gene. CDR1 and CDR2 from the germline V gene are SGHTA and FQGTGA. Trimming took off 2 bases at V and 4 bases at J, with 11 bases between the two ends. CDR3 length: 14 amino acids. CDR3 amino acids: CASSLGPDGETQYF. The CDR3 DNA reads TGTGCCAGCAGCTTAGGGCCCGACGGAGAGACCCAGTACTTC.

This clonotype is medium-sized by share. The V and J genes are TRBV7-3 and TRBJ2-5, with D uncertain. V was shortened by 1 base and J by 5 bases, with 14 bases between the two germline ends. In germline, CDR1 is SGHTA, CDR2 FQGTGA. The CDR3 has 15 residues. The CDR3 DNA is TGTGCCAGCAGCTTAAGAGGTGTGAAAGCGGAGACCCAGTACTTC. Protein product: CASSLRGVKAETQYF.

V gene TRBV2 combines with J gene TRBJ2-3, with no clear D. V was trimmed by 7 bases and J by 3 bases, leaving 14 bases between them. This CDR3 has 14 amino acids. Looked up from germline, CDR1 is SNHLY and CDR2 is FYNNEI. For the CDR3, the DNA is TGTGCCAGCATCCCCGATCCTGGGACAGATACGCAGTATTTT. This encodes CASIPDPGTDTQYF.

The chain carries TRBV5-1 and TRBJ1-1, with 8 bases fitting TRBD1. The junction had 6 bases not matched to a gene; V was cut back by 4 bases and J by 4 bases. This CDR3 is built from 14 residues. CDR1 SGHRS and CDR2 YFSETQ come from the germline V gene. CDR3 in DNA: TGCGCCAGCAGCGGACAGGGACGCGCCACTGAAGCTTTCTTT. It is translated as CASSGQGRATEAFF. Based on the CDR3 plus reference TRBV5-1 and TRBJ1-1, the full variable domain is KAGVTQTPRYLIKTRGQQVTLSCSPISGHRSVSWYQQTPGQGLQFLFEYFSETQRNKGNFPGRFSGRQFSNSRSEMNVSTLELGDSALYLCASSGQGRATEAFFGQGTRLTVV.